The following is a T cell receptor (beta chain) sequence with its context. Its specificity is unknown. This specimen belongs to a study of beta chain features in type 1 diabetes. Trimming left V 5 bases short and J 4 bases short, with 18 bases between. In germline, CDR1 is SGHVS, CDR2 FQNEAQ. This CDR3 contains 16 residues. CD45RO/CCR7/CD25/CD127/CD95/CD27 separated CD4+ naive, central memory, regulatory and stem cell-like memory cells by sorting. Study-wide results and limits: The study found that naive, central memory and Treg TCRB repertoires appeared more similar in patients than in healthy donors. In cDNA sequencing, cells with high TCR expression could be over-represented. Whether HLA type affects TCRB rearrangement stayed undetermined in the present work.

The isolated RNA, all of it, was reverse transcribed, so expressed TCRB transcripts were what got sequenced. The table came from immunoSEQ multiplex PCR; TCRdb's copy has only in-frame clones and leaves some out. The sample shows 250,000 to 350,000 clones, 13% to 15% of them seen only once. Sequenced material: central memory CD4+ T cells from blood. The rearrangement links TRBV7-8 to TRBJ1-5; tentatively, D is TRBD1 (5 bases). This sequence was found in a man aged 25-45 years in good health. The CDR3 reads CASSPIPGRVNQPQHF. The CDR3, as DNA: TGTGCCAGCAGCCCCATCCCCGGCAGGGTGAATCAGCCCCAGCATTTT.